Following are 32 T cell receptor beta chains from one sample sequenced in a study of cytomegalovirus exposure and HLA in healthy donors. It was with 60 Vbeta and 13 Jbeta primers that the PCR ran. Libraries were prepared by immunoSEQ multiplex PCR; TCRdb keeps only in-frame clonotypes and omits some of them. The sample yields 150,000 to 200,000 clones, around 84% seen once. Sequenced sample: PBMCs. Receptor source: a male donor in good health and CMV-seropositive.

This chain uses TRBV19 with TRBJ2-2, with 7 bases fitting TRBD1. From germline, CDR1 is LNHDA and CDR2 SQIVND (reference sequence). With V trimmed by 5 bases and J by 5 bases, 11 bases remained unmatched. The length of the CDR3 is 16 residues. CDR3 DNA sequence: TGTGCCAGTAGTCTTATTGGACAGGTTTCGACCGGGGAGCTGTTTTTT. This sequence encodes CASSLIGQVSTGELFF.

The chain carries TRBV9 and TRBJ2-2; D is undetermined. There are 16 residues in the CDR3. Germline lookup yields CDR1 SGDLS and CDR2 YYNGEE. V lost 0 bases to trimming and J lost 4 bases, with 13 bases between them. CDR3 amino acids: CASSVATQVPTGELFF. In DNA, the CDR3 is TGTGCCAGCAGCGTAGCTACCCAGGTCCCCACCGGGGAGCTGTTTTTT.

This chain connects TRBV28 to TRBJ2-7; D not certain. Germline CDR1 and CDR2: MDHEN and SYDVKM. CDR3 size: 15 residues. Trimming cost V 2 bases and J 0 bases, with 11 bases left between them. CDR3 protein: CASSLAARNSYEQYF. In nucleotides, the CDR3 is TGTGCCAGCAGTTTAGCTGCGCGGAACTCCTACGAGCAGTACTTC. Full variable domain (outside the CDR3, taken from reference TRBV28 and TRBJ2-7): DVKVTQSSRYLVKRTGEKVFLECVQDMDHENMFWYRQDPGLGLRLIYFSYDVKMKEKGDIPEGYSVSREKKERFSLILESASTNQTSMYLCASSLAARNSYEQYFGPGTRLTVT.

This chain uses TRBV4-3 with TRBJ2-1; TRBD2 might be the D (6 bases). Trimming stripped 0 bases from V and 4 bases from J, with 13 bases between. This CDR3 comprises 16 residues. Germline CDR1 reads LGHNA; CDR2 reads YSLEER. The CDR3 nucleotides are TGCGCCAGCAGCCAAGATCGTGGGGGGTTTTACAATGAGCAGTTCTTC. Translated: CASSQDRGGFYNEQFF.

This clone was recorded a few times. The V gene is TRBV19, the J gene TRBJ2-1, with D possibly matching TRBD1 (5 bases). Germline V gene sequence: CDR1 LNHDA, CDR2 SQIVND (reference sequence). This CDR3 has 15 amino acids. V dropped 5 bases and J dropped 9 bases, with 20 bases sitting between them. The CDR3 DNA is TGTGCCAGTAGTCCACTTGGGGCGGAGCGTAGTGAGCAGTTCTTC. Amino acids: CASSPLGAERSEQFF.

This clone was counted a single time. The rearrangement uses TRBV6-6 and TRBJ2-7; 7 bases fit TRBD1. J gave up 4 bases and V 2 bases, and 11 bases lay outside the gene matches. The germline V gene encodes CDR1 MNHNY and CDR2 SVGAGI (reference sequence). The CDR3 consists of 16 residues. CDR3: CASSYRQGSSRYEQYF. CDR3 coding DNA: TGTGCCAGCAGTTACCGACAGGGATCATCTCGGTACGAGCAGTACTTC.

The V and J genes are TRBV21-1 and TRBJ2-7; the table names TRBD2, a call not compared with the DNA. TRBV21-1 is noted as a pseudogene. The CDR3 runs to 14 residues. The DNA of the CDR3 is TGTGCCAGCAGCAAAGCGATCACTGCCTACGAGCAGTACTTC. Its translation: CASSKAITAYEQYF.

The chain uses TRBV7-9 and TRBJ2-5; perhaps TRBD1 as D (6 bases). Trimming cost V 4 bases and J 13 bases, with 16 bases left between them. CDR3 size: 12 residues. CDR1 is SEHNR and CDR2 is FQNEAQ in the germline V gene (reference sequence). CDR3 sequence: CASSSTDSLWYF. DNA of the CDR3: TGTGCCAGCAGCTCGACGGACAGCCTCTGGTACTTC.

The V gene is TRBV6-5, the J gene TRBJ2-5; 7 positions agree with TRBD1. The DNA matches TRBJ2-7 better at its end, which makes the J call doubtful. This CDR3 is built from 14 residues. CDR1 is MNHEY and CDR2 is SVGAGI in the germline V gene. Here the CDR3 DNA reads TGTGCCAGCAGGGCCGGGACAGTCCCGTACGAGCAGTACTTC. Residues: CASRAGTVPYEQYF.

The chain couples TRBV27 to TRBJ2-1, with D tentatively TRBD2 (6 bases). From germline, CDR1 is MNHEY and CDR2 SMNVEV (reference sequence). The ends were cut back, 4 bases at V and 3 bases at J, with 13 bases in the middle. The CDR3 extends over 15 amino acids. The CDR3 here is CASSWAPRGYNEQFF. The CDR3 DNA is TGTGCCAGCAGTTGGGCACCGCGGGGCTACAATGAGCAGTTCTTC.

The chain links TRBV6-6 to TRBJ1-3; TRBD1 agrees at 8 bases. Looked up from germline, CDR1 is MNHNY and CDR2 is SVGAGI (reference sequence). V lost 5 bases to trimming and J lost 3 bases; unmatched junction nucleotides: 3. CDR3 size: 14 residues. In nucleotides, the CDR3 is TGTGCCAGCAGTGGACAGGGTGATGGAAACACCATATATTTT. Translated, it gives CASSGQGDGNTIYF.

V is TRBV6-5 and J is TRBJ1-2, with D perhaps matching TRBD1 (6 bases). The ends were cut back, 5 bases at V and 1 base at J, with 11 bases in the middle. CDR1 MNHEY and CDR2 SVGAGI come from the germline V gene. CDR3 length: 14 residues. The CDR3 DNA reads as TGTGCCAGCAGTACGGGACAAATTAACTATGGCTACACCTTC. Translation: CASSTGQINYGYTF.

This clone was seen only once. The chain carries TRBV11-2 and TRBJ2-2; 7 bases align to TRBD2. From germline, CDR1 is SGHAT and CDR2 FQNNGV. CDR3 length equals 15 residues. V shed 2 bases and J 8 bases; nucleotides not matched to a gene: 8. Here the CDR3 DNA reads TGTGCCAGCAGCTTACGGCTAGCGGTGGAAGGGGAGCTGTTTTTT. It encodes CASSLRLAVEGELFF.

The rearrangement joins TRBV11-2 to TRBJ2-3; TRBD1 matches at 8 bases. CDR1 is SGHAT and CDR2 is FQNNGV in the germline V gene. The length of the CDR3 is 15 residues. The junction had 11 bases not matched to a gene; V was cut back by 4 bases and J by 8 bases. The CDR3 loop is CASSSLDRGPSTQYF. The CDR3 nucleotides are TGTGCCAGCAGCTCGCTTGACAGGGGCCCCAGTACGCAGTATTTT.

As to this clone: One junction end disagrees with the germline gene, perhaps due to a read error. The genes are TRBV6-1 and TRBJ1-1; D unresolved. CDR1 is MNHNS and CDR2 is SASEGT in the germline V gene. The CDR3 has 14 residues. The CDR3 sequence: CASREGLGRTEAFF. CDR3 nucleotides: TGTGCCAGCAGGGAAGGGTTGGGGAGGACTGAAGCTTTCTTT.

The V gene is TRBV4-1, the J gene TRBJ2-1, with D possibly TRBD2 on 6 matching bases. The CDR3 is 14 residues long. Trimming shortened V by 4 bases and J by 3 bases, and 10 bases separated the two germline ends. The germline CDR1 and CDR2 sequences are MGHRA and YSYEKL. This CDR3 is CASSRAGGYNEQFF. The CDR3 region has the DNA TGCGCCAGCAGCCGCGCCGGGGGCTACAATGAGCAGTTCTTC.

This clone showed up just a few times. The V gene is TRBV9, the J gene TRBJ2-2; no clear D gene. Trimming shortened V by 0 bases and J by 5 bases, and 5 bases separated the two germline ends. Germline CDR1 and CDR2: SGDLS and YYNGEE. This CDR3 is built from 13 residues. CDR3 in amino acids: CASSVVLTGELFF. The CDR3 bases are TGTGCCAGCAGCGTAGTTTTAACCGGGGAGCTGTTTTTT.

J is TRBJ2-7 and V is TRBV7-9; TRBD1 matches at 9 bases. Germline CDR1 SEHNR, CDR2 FQNEAQ (reference sequence). Trimming removed 2 bases from V and 4 bases from J; junction bases left unmatched: 12. The CDR3 is 17 amino acids. Here the CDR3 DNA reads TGTGCCAGCAGCTTAACCGCCGGGGACAGGGCTAATTACGAGCAGTACTTC. Amino acid sequence: CASSLTAGDRANYEQYF.

V is TRBV4-3 and J is TRBJ2-7, with D maybe TRBD2 (6 bases). V dropped 4 bases and J dropped 4 bases, with 14 bases sitting between them. Germline values: CDR1 LGHNA, CDR2 YSLEER. The CDR3 extends over 14 amino acids. CDR3 sequence (DNA): TGCGCCAGCAGCCTCGGGACTCCCGGATACGAGCAGTACTTC. Its translation is CASSLGTPGYEQYF.

This chain joins TRBV7-9 and TRBJ1-3; D is perhaps TRBD1 (5 bases). Deletions cut 0 bases from V and 4 bases from J, with 13 bases between. This CDR3 region has 16 residues. Germline V gives CDR1 SEHNR, CDR2 FQNEAQ (reference sequence). The CDR3 DNA reads TGTGCCAGCAGCTTAGCGCCAGGGCTGACGGGAAACACCATATATTTT. The encoded protein is CASSLAPGLTGNTIYF.

The chain employs TRBV7-8 and TRBJ1-1, with a possible D match to TRBD1 (5 bases). Looked up from germline, CDR1 is SGHVS and CDR2 is FQNEAQ. CDR3 length: 15 amino acids. V lost 4 bases to trimming and J lost 5 bases, with 17 bases between them. The CDR3 region is CASSSPRPSGTEAFF. In DNA form, the CDR3 reads TGTGCCAGCAGCTCCCCCCGGCCTTCAGGGACTGAAGCTTTCTTT.

The chain is built from TRBV28 and TRBJ1-1; TRBD1 aligns across 9 bases. Germline V gives CDR1 MDHEN, CDR2 SYDVKM. V gave up 5 bases and J gave up 9 bases; unmatched junction bases: 13. The CDR3 is 15 residues long. CDR3 region: CASSPPGQGLGKAFF. The CDR3 bases are TGTGCCAGCAGTCCCCCTGGACAGGGGCTGGGAAAAGCTTTCTTT.

The chain uses TRBV25-1 and TRBJ1-2; perhaps TRBD1 as D (6 bases). The CDR3 runs to 14 residues. Trimming removed 6 bases from V and 8 bases from J, with 19 bases in between. Germline assignment: CDR1 MGHDK and CDR2 SYGVNS. In DNA form, the CDR3 reads TGTGCCAGCAGCCCACAAGGGGGGGGTAAGGGCTACACCTTC. Translation gives CASSPQGGGKGYTF.

This sequence joins TRBV27 and TRBJ1-6; D gene ambiguous. The CDR3 consists of 18 residues. V was trimmed by 3 bases and J by 6 bases, leaving 21 bases between them. CDR1 is MNHEY, CDR2 SMNVEV, per germline (reference sequence). The DNA for the CDR3 is TGTGCCAGCAGTTTTTCTGCCGGAGTAAATGTAGGTAATTCACCCCTCCACTTT. As protein: CASSFSAGVNVGNSPLHF.

The genes are TRBV5-1 and TRBJ2-7; D not certain. CDR3 size: 15 residues. Germline-derived CDR1 and CDR2 are SGHRS and YFSETQ. Trimming removed 4 bases at V and 2 bases at J, with 16 bases between. DNA for the CDR3: TGCGCCAGCAGCCCAGTGGGCCCCCCAGCCTACGAGCAGTACTTC. It codes for CASSPVGPPAYEQYF.

The V gene is TRBV28, the J gene TRBJ2-5; perhaps TRBD2 as D (5 bases). Germline V gene data show CDR1 as MDHEN and CDR2 as SYDVKM. The V end was cut by 7 bases, the J end by 5 bases, with 14 bases between. CDR3 size: 13 residues. The CDR3 nucleotides are TGTGCCAGCAACGATTCGGGGATGGAGACCCAGTACTTC. It yields the protein CASNDSGMETQYF. The complete variable domain, with remaining parts taken from reference TRBV28 and TRBJ2-5, reads DVKVTQSSRYLVKRTGEKVFLECVQDMDHENMFWYRQDPGLGLRLIYFSYDVKMKEKGDIPEGYSVSREKKERFSLILESASTNQTSMYLCASNDSGMETQYFGPGTRLLVL.

The V gene is TRBV5-6, the J gene TRBJ1-5, with 8 nucleotides matching TRBD1. Germline CDR1 reads SGHDT; CDR2 reads YYEEEE. The CDR3 extends over 17 amino acids. The V segment lost 2 bases and the J segment 0 bases; nucleotides outside the gene matches: 7. The CDR3 nucleotides read TGTGCCAGCAGCTTATTAGGACAGGGTAATAGCAATCAGCCCCAGCATTTT. Its protein is CASSLLGQGNSNQPQHF.

V is TRBV4-3 and J is TRBJ2-7; 8 bases line up with TRBD1. This CDR3 is built from 13 residues. CDR1 is LGHNA, CDR2 YSLEER, per germline. Unmatched junction bases numbered 7, after V lost 3 bases and J lost 9 bases. The CDR3: CASSQDRDRGQYF. In DNA, the CDR3 is TGCGCCAGCAGCCAGGACAGGGATAGGGGGCAGTACTTC.

The genes are TRBV19 and TRBJ2-7; TRBD1 agrees at 7 bases. This CDR3 is built from 15 residues. J lost 2 bases, V lost 4 bases, and 8 bases had no gene match. CDR1 LNHDA and CDR2 SQIVND come from the germline V gene (reference sequence). The CDR3: CASSTASGQTYEQYF. CDR3 DNA sequence: TGTGCCAGTAGTACCGCCTCGGGACAGACCTACGAGCAGTACTTC. Based on the CDR3 plus reference TRBV19 and TRBJ2-7, the full variable domain is DGGITQSPKYLFRKEGQNVTLSCEQNLNHDAMYWYRQDPGQGLRLIYYSQIVNDFQKGDIAEGYSVSREKKESFPLTVTSAQKNPTAFYLCASSTASGQTYEQYFGPGTRLTVT.

The chain employs TRBV4-3 and TRBJ2-1; D is uncertain. V lost 4 bases to trimming and J lost 5 bases, with 12 bases between them. This CDR3 spans 14 amino acids. Germline-derived CDR1 and CDR2 are LGHNA and YSLEER. CDR3 DNA sequence: TGCGCCAGCAGCCGCCTTGACTCAGACAATGAGCAGTTCTTC. Amino acid sequence: CASSRLDSDNEQFF.

With regard to this clone: Other DNA variants within this sample encode the same CDR3. The rearrangement links TRBV5-6 to TRBJ1-2, with D hard to call. Trimming removed 0 bases at V and 2 bases at J, with 5 bases between. The germline V gene encodes CDR1 SGHDT and CDR2 YYEEEE. There are 13 residues in the CDR3. DNA of the CDR3: TGTGCCAGCAGCTTGGGCAGAAACTATGGCTACACCTTC. Amino acid sequence: CASSLGRNYGYTF.

This chain uses TRBV5-1 with TRBJ2-2, with TRBD2 matching 7 bases. This CDR3 has 15 amino acids. Per the germline V gene, CDR1 is SGHRS and CDR2 is YFSETQ. J gave up 8 bases and V 4 bases, and 11 bases lay outside the gene matches. CDR3: CASSPPMAGVGELFF. The CDR3 DNA follows: TGCGCCAGCAGCCCCCCAATGGCGGGGGTGGGGGAGCTGTTTTTT.